What follows describes a single T cell receptor (beta chain). V dropped 3 bases and J dropped 1 base, with 11 bases sitting between them. The CDR3 spans 15 residues. CDR1 is LNHNV, CDR2 YYDKDF, per germline (reference sequence). This record belongs to a study of blood T cell repertoires in COVID-19. Using immunoSEQ multiplex PCR, the repertoire was profiled, and TCRdb retains in-frame clones only, with some absent. Found here are 140,000 to 150,000 clones, around 83% of them singletons; the top ten hold less than 9%. The sample taken for sequencing was peripheral blood. The receptor was derived from a man in his thirties or forties with COVID-19, enrolled during active disease. This sequence joins TRBV15 and TRBJ2-3; maybe TRBD2 (6 bases). CDR3 in amino acids: CATSSVAAGTDTQYF. CDR3 nucleotides: TGTGCCACCAGCAGTGTAGCGGCCGGCACAGATACGCAGTATTTT.